The clone carrying this TCR beta chain was recorded a few times. This CDR3 spans 14 amino acids. Germline lookup yields CDR1 MNHEY and CDR2 SVGAGI. V was cut by 4 bases and J by 6 bases, with 16 bases left in between. This sample is part of a study of blood T cell repertoires in COVID-19. TCRdb's copy holds only in-frame clones and misses some; the assay was immunoSEQ multiplex PCR. In the table there are more than 100,000 clones, 80% of which are singletons. The sequence came from a man in his fifties or sixties with active or convalescent COVID-19. Sample: peripheral blood. V usage is TRBV6-5 and J usage is TRBJ2-7; a possible D gene is TRBD1 (6 bases). The CDR3 is CASSSRAGDLEQYF. The CDR3, as DNA: TGTGCCAGCAGTTCCCGAGCAGGGGATCTCGAGCAGTACTTC.